These 20 T cell receptor beta chains came from one sample sequenced in a study of control samples from healthy donors and cancer patients. Method: immunoSEQ multiplex PCR; TCRdb's copy keeps in-frame clones and lacks some. The sample shows over 100,000 clones, approximately 90% of them seen only once. The specimen sequenced was blood. The receptors derive from a human donor in good health. The donor label of this sample is uncertain.

This chain joins TRBV5-6 and TRBJ1-2, with 7 bases fitting TRBD1. The germline V gene encodes CDR1 SGHDT and CDR2 YYEEEE. The CDR3 totals 13 residues. Trimming cost V 1 base and J 6 bases; bases outside gene matches: 3. The CDR3 DNA is TGTGCCAGCAGCTTGCGACAGGGTGATGGCTACACCTTC. Encoded protein: CASSLRQGDGYTF.

The gene calls are TRBV2 and TRBJ1-1; D not resolved. The V gene lost 8 bases and the J gene lost 0 bases, with 10 bases spanning the gap. In germline, CDR1 is SNHLY, CDR2 FYNNEI. The CDR3 spans 13 residues. Here the CDR3 DNA reads TGTGCCAGCTATTCCGGGTTGAACACTGAAGCTTTCTTT. This codes for CASYSGLNTEAFF.

DNA of the CDR3: TGCGCCAGCAGCTTGGCCAAGCCAGAAGATCCTAACTATGGCTACACCTTC. Encoded protein: CASSLAKPEDPNYGYTF. The chain recombines TRBV5-1 with TRBJ1-2; D unresolved. Germline V gene sequence: CDR1 SGHRS, CDR2 YFSETQ. The CDR3 contains 17 residues. Trimming shortened V by 0 bases and J by 0 bases, and 15 bases separated the two germline ends.

The chain carries TRBV5-1 and TRBJ2-2; 11 bases agree with TRBD1. The V and J ends lost 4 bases and 6 bases, in that order; junction bases with no gene match: 11. This CDR3 contains 17 residues. Germline CDR1 reads SGHRS; CDR2 reads YFSETQ. CDR3 sequence (DNA): TGCGCCAGCAGCCCGGACAGGGGGCATTGGTTGCCCGGGGAGCTGTTTTTT. Its protein is CASSPDRGHWLPGELFF.

There are a few counts of this clone. The chain links TRBV2 to TRBJ1-2, with D possibly TRBD1 on 6 matching bases. The CDR3 is 15 amino acids. Germline CDR1 and CDR2: SNHLY and FYNNEI. V lost 1 base and J lost 6, with 15 bases in between. The CDR3 region has the DNA TGTGCCAGCAGTGAAGTTAAAGGGGGAGTAGATGGCTACACCTTC. Its protein product is CASSEVKGGVDGYTF.

The V gene is TRBV5-1, the J gene TRBJ1-2; D possibly corresponds to TRBD1 (5 bases). Germline V CDR1 and CDR2: SGHRS, YFSETQ. V was pared by 0 bases and J by 0 bases, with 12 bases between. This CDR3 spans 16 amino acids. In DNA form, the CDR3 reads TGCGCCAGCAGCTTGGTCCCACAGGACCCTAACTATGGCTACACCTTC. Translating gives CASSLVPQDPNYGYTF. Full variable domain (missing parts from reference TRBV5-1 and TRBJ1-2): KAGVTQTPRYLIKTRGQQVTLSCSPISGHRSVSWYQQTPGQGLQFLFEYFSETQRNKGNFPGRFSGRQFSNSRSEMNVSTLELGDSALYLCASSLVPQDPNYGYTFGSGTRLTVV.

This chain joins TRBV2 and TRBJ2-7, with D perhaps matching TRBD1 (6 bases). The V end lost 1 base, the J end lost 11 bases, and 15 bases lay between the germline ends. The CDR3 contains 13 residues. Germline values: CDR1 SNHLY, CDR2 FYNNEI. The CDR3 reads CASSEVRGQREYF. CDR3 nucleotides: TGTGCCAGCAGTGAAGTGCGAGGACAGAGAGAGTACTTC.

The V call is TRBV7-6, the J call TRBJ1-6; D perhaps matches TRBD1 (5 bases). Between the trimmed V and J ends, which lost 1 base and 9 bases, there was a span of 13 bases. Germline CDR1 reads SGHVS; CDR2 reads FNYEAQ. CDR3 length equals 15 residues. In DNA form, the CDR3 reads TGTGCCAGCAGCTTAGGGGGTCAGGGAGGTTCACCCCTCCACTTT. Translating it yields CASSLGGQGGSPLHF.

The CDR3 region is CASRVGPNTEAFF. DNA for the CDR3: TGTGCCAGCAGAGTCGGACCGAACACTGAAGCTTTCTTT. The chain carries TRBV6-5 and TRBJ1-1, with D unresolved. The CDR3 has 13 residues. V was trimmed by 6 bases and J by 1 base, leaving 9 bases between them. The V gene's germline CDR1 is MNHEY and CDR2 SVGAGI.

This clone showed up just once. This sequence joins TRBV11-1 and TRBJ2-1, with 7 bases matching TRBD1. This CDR3 region has 15 residues. CDR1 and CDR2 (germline): SGHAT, FQDESV (reference sequence). J lost 4 bases, V lost 4 bases, and 7 bases had no gene match. In nucleotides, the CDR3 is TGTGCCAGCAGCTCACAGGGGCTAGTATACAATGAGCAGTTCTTC. The encoded protein is CASSSQGLVYNEQFF.

The chain has TRBV5-1 and TRBJ2-1, with 8 positions matching TRBD1. The CDR3 has 15 amino acids. V was clipped by 5 bases and J by 4 bases; unmatched bases: 8. The germline CDR1 and CDR2 sequences are SGHRS and YFSETQ. The CDR3 DNA follows: TGCGCCAGCAGTAATGTACGGACAGGGTACAATGAGCAGTTCTTC. Residues: CASSNVRTGYNEQFF.

The sample holds one count of this clone. The genes are TRBV6-5 and TRBJ1-2; D is unresolved. The CDR3 loop spans 14 amino acids. Looked up from germline, CDR1 is MNHEY and CDR2 is SVGAGI. Trimming cost V 6 bases and J 0 bases, with 11 bases left between them. The CDR3 coding sequence is TGTGCCAGCAGCGAGCGGCCCCCTAACTATGGCTACACCTTC. The encoded protein is CASSERPPNYGYTF.

The chain combines TRBV18 with TRBJ2-2, with D perhaps given as TRBD1 or TRBD2 (5 bases each). The germline CDR1 and CDR2 sequences are KGHSH and LQKENI. The CDR3 covers 16 residues. V lost 6 bases and J 0 bases, leaving 14 bases between the germline ends. Here the CDR3 DNA reads TGTGCCAGCTCCCGGGACGGACGGACGAACACCGGGGAGCTGTTTTTT. Translated, it gives CASSRDGRTNTGELFF.

V gene TRBV2 combines with J gene TRBJ2-7; D perhaps matches TRBD2 (6 bases). The V and J ends lost 6 bases and 0 bases respectively, with 15 bases between them. The CDR3 has 15 amino acids. Germline CDR1 SNHLY, CDR2 FYNNEI. In DNA, the CDR3 is TGTGCCAGCAGGGTAAAAGACGGGAGCTCCTACGAGCAGTACTTC. The encoded protein is CASRVKDGSSYEQYF. Complete variable domain (other parts from reference TRBV2 and TRBJ2-7): EPEVTQTPSHQVTQMGQEVILRCVPISNHLYFYWYRQILGQKVEFLVSFYNNEISEKSEIFDDQFSVERPDGSNFTLKIRSTKLEDSAMYFCASRVKDGSSYEQYFGPGTRLTVT.

The V and J genes are TRBV3-1 (or the pseudogene TRBV3-2) and TRBJ2-2; D tentatively fits TRBD1 or TRBD2 (5 bases each). The germline CDR1 and CDR2 sequences are LGHDT and YNNKEL (reference sequence). V was trimmed by 2 bases and J by 5 bases, leaving 9 bases between them. There are 14 residues in the CDR3. CDR3 amino acids: CASSQRGGTGELFF. CDR3 in DNA: TGTGCCAGCAGCCAAAGGGGCGGGACCGGGGAGCTGTTTTTT.

V is TRBV5-1 and J is TRBJ1-1; perhaps TRBD1 as D (5 bases). V was shortened by 4 bases and J by 2 bases, with 18 bases between the two germline ends. CDR3 length: 16 amino acids. CDR1 is SGHRS and CDR2 is YFSETQ in the germline V gene. CDR3 region: CASSENVRGGNTEAFF. Here the CDR3 DNA reads TGCGCCAGCAGCGAGAACGTCCGGGGGGGAAACACTGAAGCTTTCTTT.

The rearrangement joins TRBV24-1 to TRBJ2-7, with 9 bases that match TRBD1. J lost 7 bases, V lost 4 bases, and 7 bases had no gene match. Germline CDR1 reads KGHDR; CDR2 reads SFDVKD. The CDR3 consists of 14 residues. The CDR3 DNA sequence: TGTGCCACCAGTGACCCCGGGACAGGGCATGAGCAGTACTTC. Translated, it gives CATSDPGTGHEQYF.

A single count supports this clone. This chain links TRBV7-9 with TRBJ1-6; D might be TRBD1 (6 bases). The germline gives CDR1 SEHNR, CDR2 FQNEAQ (reference sequence). Trimming shortened V by 4 bases and J by 7 bases, and 8 bases separated the two germline ends. The CDR3 runs to 13 residues. This CDR3 reads CASSSDRNSPLHF. CDR3 nucleotides: TGTGCCAGCAGCTCGGACAGAAATTCACCCCTCCACTTT. Supplemented by reference TRBV7-9 and TRBJ1-6, the full variable domain reads DTGVSQNPRHKITKRGQNVTFRCDPISEHNRLYWYRQTLGQGPEFLTYFQNEAQLEKSRLLSDRFSAERPKGSFSTLEIQRTEQGDSAMYLCASSSDRNSPLHFGNGTRLTVT.

The chain uses TRBV7-7 and TRBJ2-5; a weak D match, TRBD2 (7 bases). The CDR3 is 16 residues long. Germline CDR1 SSHAT, CDR2 FNYEAQ (reference sequence). V was pared by 1 base and J by 1 base, with 13 bases between. CDR3 loop: CASSLEAGASQETQYF. The CDR3 nucleotides are TGTGCCAGCAGCTTAGAGGCGGGGGCCTCCCAAGAGACCCAGTACTTC.

The chain employs TRBV2 and TRBJ2-5, with TRBD2 identical over 8 bases. Germline loops: CDR1 SNHLY, CDR2 FYNNEI. The V gene end was trimmed by 6 bases and the J gene end by 5 bases; junction bases not matched to a gene: 14. The CDR3 runs to 16 residues. CDR3 in amino acids: CASRLAGGITTETQYF. DNA for the CDR3: TGTGCCAGCAGGCTGGCGGGGGGAATCACTACGGAGACCCAGTACTTC.